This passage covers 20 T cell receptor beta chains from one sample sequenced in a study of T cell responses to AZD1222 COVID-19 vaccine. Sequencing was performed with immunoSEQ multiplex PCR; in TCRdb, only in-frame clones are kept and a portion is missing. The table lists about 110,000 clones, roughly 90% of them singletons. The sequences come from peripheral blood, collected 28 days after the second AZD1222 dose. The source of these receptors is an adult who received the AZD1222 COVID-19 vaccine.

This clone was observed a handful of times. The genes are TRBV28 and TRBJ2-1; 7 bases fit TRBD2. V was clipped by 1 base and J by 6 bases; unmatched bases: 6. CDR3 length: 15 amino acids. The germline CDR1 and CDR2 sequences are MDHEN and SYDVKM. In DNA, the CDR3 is TGTGCCAGCAGTTTATCGAGCGGGGAAACCAATGAGCAGTTCTTC. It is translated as CASSLSSGETNEQFF.

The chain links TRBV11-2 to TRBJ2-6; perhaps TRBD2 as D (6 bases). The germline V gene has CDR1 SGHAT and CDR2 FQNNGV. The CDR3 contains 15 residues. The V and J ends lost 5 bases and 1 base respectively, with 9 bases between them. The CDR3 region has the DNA TGTGCCAGCAGCGCAGGAGGGTCTGGGGCCAACGTCCTGACTTTC. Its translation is CASSAGGSGANVLTF. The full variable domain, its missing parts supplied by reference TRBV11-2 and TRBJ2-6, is EAGVAQSPRYKIIEKRQSVAFWCNPISGHATLYWYQQILGQGPKLLIQFQNNGVVDDSQLPKDRFSAERLKGVDSTLKIQPAKLEDSAVYLCASSAGGSGANVLTFGAGSRLTVL.

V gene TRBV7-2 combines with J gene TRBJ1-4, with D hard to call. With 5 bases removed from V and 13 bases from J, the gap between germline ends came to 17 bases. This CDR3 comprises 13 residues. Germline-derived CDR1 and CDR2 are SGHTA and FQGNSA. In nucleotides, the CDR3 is TGTGCCAGCAGCACCGCCGATGTTGGGAGACTGTTTTTT. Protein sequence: CASSTADVGRLFF.

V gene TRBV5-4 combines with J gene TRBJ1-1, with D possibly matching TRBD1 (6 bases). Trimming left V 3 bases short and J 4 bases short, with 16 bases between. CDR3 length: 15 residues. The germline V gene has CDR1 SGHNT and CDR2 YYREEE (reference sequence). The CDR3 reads CASSSNRVAGTEAFF. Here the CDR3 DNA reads TGTGCCAGCAGCTCAAACAGGGTCGCTGGCACTGAAGCTTTCTTT. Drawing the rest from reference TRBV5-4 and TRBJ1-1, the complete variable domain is ETGVTQSPTHLIKTRGQQVTLRCSSQSGHNTVSWYQQALGQGPQFIFQYYREEENGRGNFPPRFSGLQFPNYSSELNVNALELDDSALYLCASSSNRVAGTEAFFGQGTRLTVV.

CDR3 nucleotide sequence: TGTGCCAGCAGCTTAGCAGGACAGGGGGGACTTCCCTCCTACAATGAGCAGTTCTTC. Translating it yields CASSLAGQGGLPSYNEQFF. V and J are TRBV7-6 and TRBJ2-1, with 10 bases lining up with TRBD1. The CDR3 extends over 19 amino acids. Germline V lookup: CDR1 SGHVS, CDR2 FNYEAQ. J was trimmed by 0 bases and V by 0 bases; bases with no gene match: 8.

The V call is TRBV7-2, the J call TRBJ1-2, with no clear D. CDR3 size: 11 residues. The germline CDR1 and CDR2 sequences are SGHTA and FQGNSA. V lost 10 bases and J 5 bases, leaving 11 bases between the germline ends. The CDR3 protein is CAKRVEYGYTF. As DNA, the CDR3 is TGTGCCAAAAGGGTGGAATATGGCTACACCTTC.

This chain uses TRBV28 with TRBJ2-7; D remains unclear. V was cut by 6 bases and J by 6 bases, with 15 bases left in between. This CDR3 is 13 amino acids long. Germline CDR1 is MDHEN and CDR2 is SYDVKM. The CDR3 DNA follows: TGTGCCAGCAGACCGGCCCCGAACTCCGAGCAGTACTTC. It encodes CASRPAPNSEQYF. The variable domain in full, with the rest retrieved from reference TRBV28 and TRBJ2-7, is DVKVTQSSRYLVKRTGEKVFLECVQDMDHENMFWYRQDPGLGLRLIYFSYDVKMKEKGDIPEGYSVSREKKERFSLILESASTNQTSMYLCASRPAPNSEQYFGPGTRLTVT.

This chain's CDR3 is CASSTTEKGYTEAFF. In DNA form, the CDR3 reads TGTGCCAGTAGTACGACAGAAAAGGGGTACACTGAAGCTTTCTTT. The chain is built from TRBV19 and TRBJ1-1, with D perhaps TRBD1 (5 bases). The CDR3 spans 15 residues. Trimming took 4 bases from V and 3 from J, leaving 15 bases between them. From germline, CDR1 is LNHDA and CDR2 SQIVND (reference sequence).

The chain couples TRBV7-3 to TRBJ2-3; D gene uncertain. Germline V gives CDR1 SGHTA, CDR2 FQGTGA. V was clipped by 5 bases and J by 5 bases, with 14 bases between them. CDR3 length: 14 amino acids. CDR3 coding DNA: TGTGCCAGCAGCCCCGGGCCCCAAGGAGATACGCAGTATTTT. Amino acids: CASSPGPQGDTQYF. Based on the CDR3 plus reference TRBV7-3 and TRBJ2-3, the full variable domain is GAGVSQTPSNKVTEKGKYVELRCDPISGHTALYWYRQSLGQGPEFLIYFQGTGAADDSGLPNDRFFAVRPEGSVSTLKIQRTERGDSAVYLCASSPGPQGDTQYFGPGTRLTVL.

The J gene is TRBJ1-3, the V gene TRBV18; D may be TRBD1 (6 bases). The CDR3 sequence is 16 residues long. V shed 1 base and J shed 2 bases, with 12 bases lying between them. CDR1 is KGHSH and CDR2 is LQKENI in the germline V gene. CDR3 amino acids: CASSPLGGPAGNTIYF. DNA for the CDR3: TGTGCCAGCTCACCACTTGGGGGGCCAGCTGGAAACACCATATATTTT.

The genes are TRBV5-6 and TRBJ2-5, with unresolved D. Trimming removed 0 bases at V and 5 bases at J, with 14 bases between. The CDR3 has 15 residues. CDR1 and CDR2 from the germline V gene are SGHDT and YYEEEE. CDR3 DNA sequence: TGTGCCAGCAGCTTGGACCTTCCAAAGGAGGAGACCCAGTACTTC. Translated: CASSLDLPKEETQYF.

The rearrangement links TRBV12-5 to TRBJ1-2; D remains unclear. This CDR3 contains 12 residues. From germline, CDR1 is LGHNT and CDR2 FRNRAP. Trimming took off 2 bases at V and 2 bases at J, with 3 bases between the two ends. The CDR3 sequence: CASGLWNYGYTF. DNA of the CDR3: TGTGCTAGTGGTTTGTGGAACTATGGCTACACCTTC.

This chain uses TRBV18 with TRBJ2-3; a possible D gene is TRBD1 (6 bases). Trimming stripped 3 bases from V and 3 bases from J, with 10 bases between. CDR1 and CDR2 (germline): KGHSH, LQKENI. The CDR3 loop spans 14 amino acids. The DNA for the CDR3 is TGTGCCAGCTCACCGGGGGCCCAAACAGATACGCAGTATTTT. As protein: CASSPGAQTDTQYF.

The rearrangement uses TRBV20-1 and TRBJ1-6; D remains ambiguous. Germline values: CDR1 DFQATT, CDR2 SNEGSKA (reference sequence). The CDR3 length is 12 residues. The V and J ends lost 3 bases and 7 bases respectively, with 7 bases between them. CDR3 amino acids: CSASLSNSPLHF. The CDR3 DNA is TGCAGTGCTAGTCTAAGCAATTCACCCCTCCACTTT.

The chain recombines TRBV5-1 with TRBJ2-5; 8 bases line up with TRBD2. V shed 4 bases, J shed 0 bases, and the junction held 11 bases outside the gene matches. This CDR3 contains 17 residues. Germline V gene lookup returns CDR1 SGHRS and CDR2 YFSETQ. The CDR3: CASSPWTSTSYQETQYF. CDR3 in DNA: TGCGCCAGCAGCCCGTGGACTAGCACCTCGTACCAAGAGACCCAGTACTTC.

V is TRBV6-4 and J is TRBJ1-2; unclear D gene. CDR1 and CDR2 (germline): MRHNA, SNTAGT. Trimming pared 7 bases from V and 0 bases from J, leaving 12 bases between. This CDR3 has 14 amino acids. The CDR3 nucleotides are TGTGCCAGCACCCACCAGACGGCTAACTATGGCTACACCTTC. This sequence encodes CASTHQTANYGYTF.

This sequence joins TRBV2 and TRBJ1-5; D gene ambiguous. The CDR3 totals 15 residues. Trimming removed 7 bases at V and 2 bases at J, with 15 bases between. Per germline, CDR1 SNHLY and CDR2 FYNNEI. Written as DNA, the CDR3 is TGTGCCAGCACCATGGATAGGGTTGGCAATCAGCCCCAGCATTTT. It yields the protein CASTMDRVGNQPQHF.

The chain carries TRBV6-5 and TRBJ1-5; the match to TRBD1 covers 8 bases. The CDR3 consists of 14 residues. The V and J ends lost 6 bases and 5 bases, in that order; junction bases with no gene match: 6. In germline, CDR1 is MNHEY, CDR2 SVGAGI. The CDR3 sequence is CASREGQEDQPQHF. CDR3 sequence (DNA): TGTGCCAGCAGGGAGGGACAGGAGGATCAGCCCCAGCATTTT.

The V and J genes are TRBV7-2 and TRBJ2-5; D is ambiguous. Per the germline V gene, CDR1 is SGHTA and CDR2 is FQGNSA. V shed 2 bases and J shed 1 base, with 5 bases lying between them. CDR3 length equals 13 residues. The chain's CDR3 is CASSLYTQETQYF. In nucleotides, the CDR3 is TGTGCCAGCAGCTTATACACCCAAGAGACCCAGTACTTC.

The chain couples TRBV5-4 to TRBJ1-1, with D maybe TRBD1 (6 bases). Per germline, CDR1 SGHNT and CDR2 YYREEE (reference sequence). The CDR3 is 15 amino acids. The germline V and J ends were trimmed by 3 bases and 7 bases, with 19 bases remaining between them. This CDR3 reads CASSYEGGFGVEAFF. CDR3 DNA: TGTGCCAGCAGCTATGAAGGGGGGTTCGGGGTTGAAGCTTTCTTT.